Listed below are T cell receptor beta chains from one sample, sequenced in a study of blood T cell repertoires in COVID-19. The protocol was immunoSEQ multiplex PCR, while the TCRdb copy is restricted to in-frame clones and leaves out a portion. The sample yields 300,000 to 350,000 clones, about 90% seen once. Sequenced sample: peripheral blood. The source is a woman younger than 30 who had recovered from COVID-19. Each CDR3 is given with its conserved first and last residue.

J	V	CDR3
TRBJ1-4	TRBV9	CASSANLATNEKLFF
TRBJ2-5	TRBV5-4	CASSLSPASGQETQYF
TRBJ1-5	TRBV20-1	CSASKGQGLRGNQPQHF
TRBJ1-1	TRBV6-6	CASSDRGRSSEAFF
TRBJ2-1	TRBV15	CATSLPSGSLNEQFF
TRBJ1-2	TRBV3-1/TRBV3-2	CASSYSDGNYGYTF
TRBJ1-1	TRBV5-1	CASSFAGVENTEAFF
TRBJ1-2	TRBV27	CASSLGQGAGYGYTF
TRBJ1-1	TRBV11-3	CASSLGQSNTEAFF
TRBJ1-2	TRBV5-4	CASSAEPRAGYTF
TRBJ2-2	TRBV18	CASSQGQTLNTGELFF
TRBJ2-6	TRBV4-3	CASSQTTGTGANVLTF
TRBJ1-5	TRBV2	CASGVGGGDQPQHF
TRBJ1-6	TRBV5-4	CASSFARDRAYNSPLHF
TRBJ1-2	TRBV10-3	CAISAPLGQGNYGYTF
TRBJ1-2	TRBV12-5	CASGLVQEGGGYGYTF
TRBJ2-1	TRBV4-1	CASSPAAGSSYNEQFF
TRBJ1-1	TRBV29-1	CSVVLSTGNTEAFF
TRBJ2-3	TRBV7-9	CASSSGLGEVTDTQYF
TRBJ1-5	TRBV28	CASSSVRDRGSAQPQHF
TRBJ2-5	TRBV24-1	CATSGPGGFYQETQYF
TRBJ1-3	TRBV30	CAWRSPGSGNTIYF
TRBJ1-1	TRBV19	CASSIITEAFF
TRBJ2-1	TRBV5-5	CASSPRADVLYNEQFF
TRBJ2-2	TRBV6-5	CASRQGGNTGELFF
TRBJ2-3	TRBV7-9	CASSLPKSTDTQYF
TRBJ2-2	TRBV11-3	CASSLDGGGELFF
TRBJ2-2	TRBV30	CAWSPLGSATATNTGELFF
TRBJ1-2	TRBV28	CASISGGYGYTF